This T cell receptor (beta chain) was sequenced during a study of blood T cell repertoires in COVID-19. Across the whole study: T cells, B-cell-depleted T cells, or PBMCs supplied cDNA or gDNA.

With 6 bases removed from V and 7 bases from J, the gap between germline ends came to 13 bases. The CDR3 spans 13 residues. The V gene's germline CDR1 is SQVTM and CDR2 ANQGSEA. Study processing details: For nucleated cells, counts were estimated from reference gene primer amplification. Sequencing was performed with immunoSEQ multiplex PCR; in TCRdb, only in-frame clones are kept and a portion is missing. That table furnishes V, J and clone size, whereas the DNA furnished D and trimming. This table holds about 240,000 clones, around 87% found once. The study drew participants aged about 18 to 89 years from under 30 US areas. Donors were grouped by their self-reported clinical history.

This TCR derives from a woman aged 40 to 50 with acute COVID-19. The V call is TRBV29-1, the J call TRBJ1-6; a weak D match, TRBD1 (6 bases). The sample consisted of PBMCs or T cells enriched from blood (not recorded which). CDR3 in amino acids: CSVAGTLNSPLHF. CDR3 DNA: TGCAGCGTAGCCGGGACATTGAATTCACCCCTCCACTTT.